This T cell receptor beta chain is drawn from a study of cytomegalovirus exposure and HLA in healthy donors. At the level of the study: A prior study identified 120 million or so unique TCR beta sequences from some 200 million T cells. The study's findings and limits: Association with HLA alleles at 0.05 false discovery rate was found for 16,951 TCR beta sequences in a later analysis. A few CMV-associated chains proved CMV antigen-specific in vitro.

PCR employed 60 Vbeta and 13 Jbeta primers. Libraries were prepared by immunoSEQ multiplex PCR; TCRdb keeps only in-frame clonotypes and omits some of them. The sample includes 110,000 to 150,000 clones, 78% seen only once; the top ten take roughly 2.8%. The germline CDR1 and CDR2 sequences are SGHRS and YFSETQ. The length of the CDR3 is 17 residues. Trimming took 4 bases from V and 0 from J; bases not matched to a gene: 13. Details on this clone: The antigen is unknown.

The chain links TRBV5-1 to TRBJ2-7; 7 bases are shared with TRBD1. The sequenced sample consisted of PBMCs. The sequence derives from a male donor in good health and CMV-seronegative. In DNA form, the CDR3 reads TGCGCCAGCAGCCCTGAGGGTTCGGGACAGTCCTCCTACGAGCAGTACTTC. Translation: CASSPEGSGQSSYEQYF. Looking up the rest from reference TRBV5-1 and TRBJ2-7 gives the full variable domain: KAGVTQTPRYLIKTRGQQVTLSCSPISGHRSVSWYQQTPGQGLQFLFEYFSETQRNKGNFPGRFSGRQFSNSRSEMNVSTLELGDSALYLCASSPEGSGQSSYEQYFGPGTRLTVT.